This entry lists 30 T cell receptor beta chains sequenced from one sample in a study of T cells after posttransplantation cyclophosphamide. TCRdb keeps only in-frame clones here, not all; method: immunoSEQ multiplex PCR. The sample lists 20,000 to 25,000 clones, approximately 90% occurring once. Methotrexate plus calcineurin inhibitor accompanied controls' myeloablative marrow transplants; sampling was 1 year later. The sample was PBMCs, taken around 390 days after allogeneic stem cell transplant with calcineurin inhibitor and methotrexate. The receptor source for this set is a female patient aged 30-39 years who received an allogeneic stem cell transplant from an unrelated donor, was CMV-positive, and had acute and chronic GVHD. Some T cells may have come from the graft donor.

This clone was seen only once. The gene calls are TRBV30 and TRBJ1-2, with 7 bases matching TRBD1. The V gene's germline CDR1 is GTSNPN and CDR2 SVGIG (reference sequence). This CDR3 is built from 14 residues. Trimming cost V 1 base and J 8 bases; bases outside gene matches: 10. CDR3: CAWSDLRTGGGYTF. CDR3 nucleotides: TGTGCCTGGAGTGACCTTCGGACAGGCGGAGGCTACACCTTC.

This chain joins TRBV5-1 and TRBJ2-6, with D unresolved. Trimming cost V 0 bases and J 0 bases, with 4 bases left between them. The CDR3 extends over 15 amino acids. Germline values: CDR1 SGHRS, CDR2 YFSETQ. This chain's CDR3 is CASSLERSGANVLTF. The CDR3 DNA sequence: TGCGCCAGCAGCTTGGAGCGCTCTGGGGCCAACGTCCTGACTTTC.

This chain joins TRBV6-5 and TRBJ2-1, with TRBD2 matching over 8 bases. Germline lookup yields CDR1 MNHEY and CDR2 SVGAGI. The CDR3 totals 15 residues. V was pared by 5 bases and J by 8 bases, with 11 bases of the junction left unmatched. The CDR3 coding sequence is TGTGCCAGCAGTCCACCGGGACTAGGATATGATGAGCAGTTCTTC. This sequence encodes CASSPPGLGYDEQFF.

The V call is TRBV2, the J call TRBJ2-5; no clear D gene. This CDR3 has 13 amino acids. The V end lost 1 base, the J end lost 5 bases, and 8 bases lay between the germline ends. CDR1 is SNHLY and CDR2 is FYNNEI in the germline V gene. CDR3 in DNA: TGTGCCAGCAGTGAAGGGCTCGGGGAGACCCAGTACTTC. Amino acids: CASSEGLGETQYF.

V usage is TRBV7-9 and J usage is TRBJ2-1; D gene uncertain. The CDR3 sequence is 13 residues long. CDR1 and CDR2 (germline): SEHNR, FQNEAQ (reference sequence). Trimming pared 3 bases from V and 3 bases from J, leaving 6 bases between. CDR3 bases: TGTGCCAGCAGCTTTGACAACTACAATGAGCAGTTCTTC. It encodes CASSFDNYNEQFF. The full variable domain, rest sourced from reference TRBV7-9 and TRBJ2-1, is DTGVSQNPRHKITKRGQNVTFRCDPISEHNRLYWYRQTLGQGPEFLTYFQNEAQLEKSRLLSDRFSAERPKGSFSTLEIQRTEQGDSAMYLCASSFDNYNEQFFGPGTRLTVL.

The chain combines TRBV7-9 with TRBJ1-5; D is possibly TRBD1 (5 bases). The V gene's germline CDR1 is SEHNR and CDR2 FQNEAQ (reference sequence). V lost 1 base and J 6 bases, leaving 13 bases between the germline ends. This CDR3 has 15 amino acids. This CDR3 is CASSLGQTIGQPQHF. CDR3 nucleotide sequence: TGTGCCAGCAGCTTAGGACAGACCATCGGTCAGCCCCAGCATTTT.

The CDR3 spells CASSTPGSSEAFF. DNA of the CDR3: TGTGCCAGTAGTACGCCGGGTTCCTCTGAAGCTTTCTTT. The V call is TRBV19, the J call TRBJ1-1; D unresolved. Per the germline V gene, CDR1 is LNHDA and CDR2 is SQIVND (reference sequence). V lost 4 bases, J lost 6 bases, and 12 bases lay in between. The CDR3 loop spans 13 amino acids.

The chain employs TRBV28 and TRBJ1-3; weak D call: TRBD1 (5 bases). Trimming pared 2 bases from V and 0 bases from J, leaving 11 bases between. This CDR3 comprises 16 residues. Per germline, CDR1 MDHEN and CDR2 SYDVKM. This chain's CDR3 is CASSLMGGRSGNTIYF. The CDR3 region has the DNA TGTGCCAGCAGTTTAATGGGGGGACGCTCTGGAAACACCATATATTTT.

V is TRBV7-6 and J is TRBJ2-1; 10 bases line up with TRBD2. V was pared by 2 bases and J by 2 bases, with 9 bases of the junction left unmatched. This CDR3 has 18 amino acids. Germline V gives CDR1 SGHVS, CDR2 FNYEAQ. The CDR3 nucleotides read TGTGCCAGCAGCTTACGCGAGTCTAGCGGGAGCCCCTACAATGAGCAGTTCTTC. Its protein is CASSLRESSGSPYNEQFF.

The CDR3: CASSMGQGGYGSPLHF. The CDR3 DNA reads as TGTGCCAGTAGTATGGGGCAGGGGGGTTACGGATCACCCCTCCACTTT. V is TRBV19 and J is TRBJ1-6, with 7 bases lining up with TRBD1. This CDR3 contains 16 residues. Per germline, CDR1 LNHDA and CDR2 SQIVND (reference sequence). Unmatched junction bases numbered 12, after V lost 3 bases and J lost 10 bases. The full variable domain, completed using reference TRBV19 and TRBJ1-6, is DGGITQSPKYLFRKEGQNVTLSCEQNLNHDAMYWYRQDPGQGLRLIYYSQIVNDFQKGDIAEGYSVSREKKESFPLTVTSAQKNPTAFYLCASSMGQGGYGSPLHFGNGTRLTVT.

This rearrangement joins TRBV5-8 to TRBJ2-5, with 8 positions matching TRBD2. J was trimmed by 4 bases and V by 0 bases; bases with no gene match: 11. The CDR3 runs to 17 residues. CDR1 is SGHTS, CDR2 YDEGEE, per germline. The CDR3 is CASSLADWREDGETQYF. The CDR3, as DNA: TGTGCCAGCAGCTTGGCCGATTGGCGGGAGGACGGAGAGACCCAGTACTTC.

The genes are TRBV30 and TRBJ1-5; tentative D call: TRBD1 (6 bases). Germline CDR1 is GTSNPN and CDR2 is SVGIG (reference sequence). The CDR3 contains 13 residues. Trimming stripped 3 bases from V and 5 bases from J, with 11 bases between. CDR3 residues: CAWSRGGDQPQHF. CDR3 in DNA: TGTGCCTGGAGCCGAGGGGGGGATCAGCCCCAGCATTTT.

About this clone: Other DNA sequences in the same sample also yield this CDR3. The chain joins TRBV4-3 to TRBJ2-2; D not resolved. Germline V gives CDR1 LGHNA, CDR2 YSLEER. Trimming cost V 0 bases and J 5 bases, with 7 bases left between them. CDR3 length equals 14 residues. The CDR3 coding sequence is TGCGCCAGCAGCCAAGATTCCAGGACCGGGGAGCTGTTTTTT. It codes for CASSQDSRTGELFF.

This chain connects TRBV2 to TRBJ2-2, with a weak D call TRBD2 (7 bases). V lost 0 bases and J lost 5, with 13 bases in between. Per the germline V gene, CDR1 is SNHLY and CDR2 is FYNNEI. The CDR3 is made up of 16 amino acids. CDR3 residues: CASSEASGRGTGELFF. The CDR3 nucleotides are TGTGCCAGCAGTGAAGCGTCGGGGAGGGGGACCGGGGAGCTGTTTTTT.

The gene calls are TRBV27 and TRBJ1-5, with 8 bases identical to TRBD1. This CDR3 comprises 15 residues. Looked up from germline, CDR1 is MNHEY and CDR2 is SMNVEV (reference sequence). The J segment lost 13 bases and the V segment lost 2 bases, leaving 13 bases of the junction unmatched. The CDR3 protein is CASSLPPSSRDRQHF. As DNA, the CDR3 is TGTGCCAGCAGTTTACCGCCTAGTTCCCGGGACAGGCAGCATTTT.

The CDR3, as DNA: TGTGCCAGCAGCTTGTCCCCGGGACAGGGTACTGGTGAGCAGTTCTTC. Protein sequence: CASSLSPGQGTGEQFF. V and J are TRBV5-5 and TRBJ2-1; 9 positions agree with TRBD1. CDR3 length equals 16 residues. Trimming at V came to 1 base and at J to 9 bases, leaving 11 bases not matched to a gene. The germline V gene encodes CDR1 SGHKS and CDR2 YYEKEE (reference sequence).

The V and J genes are TRBV5-1 and TRBJ2-1; no clear D. V lost 2 bases to trimming and J lost 0 bases, with 9 bases between them. This CDR3 has 15 residues. Germline V lookup: CDR1 SGHRS, CDR2 YFSETQ. The CDR3 nucleotides read TGCGCCAGCAGCTTTACCTCCTACTCCTACAATGAGCAGTTCTTC. The encoded protein is CASSFTSYSYNEQFF.

The rearrangement uses TRBV6-1 and TRBJ1-2, with a tentative D call TRBD1 (5 bases). CDR3 length equals 15 residues. Germline V CDR1 and CDR2: MNHNS, SASEGT. Trimming left V 1 base short and J 5 bases short, with 14 bases between. CDR3 bases: TGTGCCAGCAGTGAAGAGGTCCAGGGAAAATATGGCTACACCTTC. Translated: CASSEEVQGKYGYTF.

This chain joins TRBV28 and TRBJ1-2, with a tentative D call TRBD1 (5 bases). The CDR3 contains 13 residues. From germline, CDR1 is MDHEN and CDR2 SYDVKM. Trimming took off 6 bases at V and 1 base at J, with 9 bases between the two ends. The CDR3 bases are TGTGCCAGCAGGTGGGGGGGTAACTATGGCTACACCTTC. Residues: CASRWGGNYGYTF.

The rearrangement joins TRBV2 to TRBJ2-5; tentatively, D is TRBD1 (6 bases). The CDR3 consists of 13 residues. Germline values: CDR1 SNHLY, CDR2 FYNNEI. V lost 5 bases and J 5 bases, leaving 12 bases between the germline ends. CDR3 residues: CASSRQARETQYF. In DNA form, the CDR3 reads TGTGCCAGCAGTCGACAGGCGAGGGAGACCCAGTACTTC.

The rearrangement uses TRBV29-1 and TRBJ2-7; the match to TRBD2 covers 7 bases. CDR3 length: 13 residues. With V trimmed by 5 bases and J by 4 bases, 8 bases remained unmatched. The V gene's germline CDR1 is SQVTM and CDR2 ANQGSEA. The CDR3 nucleotides read TGCAGCGTTTCCGGCGGGAGAGGGTACGAGCAGTACGTC. Amino acid sequence: CSVSGGRGYEQYV.

The chain has TRBV29-1 and TRBJ2-1; maybe TRBD2 (6 bases). Germline V lookup: CDR1 SQVTM, CDR2 ANQGSEA. The ends were cut back, 7 bases at V and 3 bases at J, with 10 bases in the middle. The CDR3 extends over 12 amino acids. CDR3 in DNA: TGCAGCGGAAGCGGGCTCTACAATGAGCAGTTCTTC. It codes for CSGSGLYNEQFF.

The chain uses TRBV30 and TRBJ2-3; D remains ambiguous. Trimming left V 0 bases short and J 6 bases short, with 7 bases between. Germline V lookup: CDR1 GTSNPN, CDR2 SVGIG (reference sequence). This CDR3 spans 12 amino acids. CDR3 nucleotide sequence: TGTGCCTGGAGTGTTGGAGTGGATACGCAGTATTTT. Encoded protein: CAWSVGVDTQYF.

The gene calls are TRBV28 and TRBJ1-5; D possibly corresponds to TRBD1 (6 bases). This CDR3 is built from 12 residues. The germline gives CDR1 MDHEN, CDR2 SYDVKM. V lost 8 bases, J lost 4 bases, and 9 bases lay in between. The chain's CDR3 is CASQGPNQPQHF. The CDR3 DNA is TGTGCCAGCCAGGGGCCTAATCAGCCCCAGCATTTT.

DNA of the CDR3: TGTGCCAGCAGTTACTCAGGCAGGATCTATGGCTACACCTTC. It translates to CASSYSGRIYGYTF. The V gene is TRBV6-6, the J gene TRBJ1-2; no firm D call. The CDR3 extends over 14 amino acids. Trimming removed 0 bases at V and 4 bases at J, with 9 bases between. Germline CDR1 MNHNY, CDR2 SVGAGI (reference sequence).

V gene TRBV5-1 combines with J gene TRBJ2-3, with TRBD2 matching 8 bases. This CDR3 has 16 residues. Trimming took 4 bases from V and 2 from J; bases not matched to a gene: 9. The germline gives CDR1 SGHRS, CDR2 YFSETQ. The CDR3 is CASSVTSGNPTDTQYF. The CDR3 DNA is TGCGCCAGCAGCGTTACTAGCGGTAACCCCACAGATACGCAGTATTTT.

The chain links TRBV6-1 to TRBJ1-2; 10 nucleotides align to TRBD1. The CDR3 has 14 amino acids. CDR1 and CDR2 from the germline V gene are MNHNS and SASEGT. V was clipped by 7 bases and J by 3 bases; unmatched bases: 5. As DNA, the CDR3 is TGTGCCAGCACCCAAGGGACAGGGGACTATGGCTACACCTTC. This gives the protein CASTQGTGDYGYTF.

The J gene is TRBJ2-3, the V gene TRBV7-9; TRBD2 aligns across 8 bases. The V and J ends lost 4 bases and 2 bases, in that order; junction bases with no gene match: 17. Germline CDR1 reads SEHNR; CDR2 reads FQNEAQ (reference sequence). The CDR3 is made up of 19 amino acids. The CDR3 DNA follows: TGTGCCAGCAGCTCCTCCCCTAGCGGGCCTCAGGCTTCCACAGATACGCAGTATTTT. Translating gives CASSSSPSGPQASTDTQYF.

This clone was detected a few times. This sequence joins TRBV11-2 and TRBJ1-3, with a tentative D call TRBD1 (5 bases). The CDR3 runs 15 residues. Germline CDR1 and CDR2: SGHAT and FQNNGV. The V gene lost 5 bases and the J gene lost 4 bases, with 15 bases spanning the gap. The CDR3 is CASSQVAGLGNTIYF. In DNA form, the CDR3 reads TGTGCCAGCAGCCAGGTGGCAGGGTTAGGAAACACCATATATTTT.

The gene calls are TRBV30 and TRBJ2-7; tentatively, D is TRBD2 (6 bases). V lost 0 bases to trimming and J lost 3 bases, with 9 bases between them. CDR3 length equals 13 residues. From germline, CDR1 is GTSNPN and CDR2 SVGIG (reference sequence). CDR3 loop: CAWSVGSGYEQYV. DNA for the CDR3: TGTGCCTGGAGTGTAGGTAGCGGCTACGAGCAGTACGTC.